A selection of T cell receptor beta chains follows, all from one sample in a study of blood T cell repertoires in COVID-19. Measured with immunoSEQ multiplex PCR; TCRdb has only the in-frame clones, and not every one. The table shows fewer than 300,000 clones, with 91% occurring only once. Input material: peripheral blood. The receptors stem from a woman in her 30s with COVID-19, enrolled during active disease. Each CDR3 is given with its conserved first and last residue. D genes are given only for firm matches. Expanded clones get a size class; other rows say once, few or many, or leave the size out.

CDR3 DNA	CDR3 protein	clone size	D gene	V gene	J gene
TGTGCCACCTGGACAGGGCTCGGGTACCAAGAGACCCAGTACTTC	CATWTGLGYQETQYF	-	TRBD1	TRBV10-3	TRBJ2-5
TGTGCCAGCAGCTTGGACAGGATGAACACTGAAGCTTTCTTT	CASSLDRMNTEAFF	-	TRBD1	TRBV7-3	TRBJ1-1
TGTGCCAGCAGTAGGGACATCCTGAGCTCCTATAATTCACCCCTCCACTTT	CASSRDILSSYNSPLHF	-	-	TRBV27	TRBJ1-6
TGTGCCAGCAGCTCCTACAGGGCAGGGAACACTGAAGCTTTCTTT	CASSSYRAGNTEAFF	-	-	TRBV7-9	TRBJ1-1
TGTGCCAGCAGTGCCCGGGACAGGGATTCACCCCTCCACTTT	CASSARDRDSPLHF	few	TRBD1	TRBV2	TRBJ1-6
TGTGCCAGCAGCGTAGCAGGACTAGCGGGAGCTGATGAGCAGTTCTTC	CASSVAGLAGADEQFF	-	TRBD2	TRBV9	TRBJ2-1
TGTGCCAGCAGCCTCTTATCTCAGGGGGAAAATGAAAAACTGTTTTTT	CASSLLSQGENEKLFF	-	TRBD1	TRBV3-1/TRBV3-2	TRBJ1-4
TGCGCCAGCAGCTTGGACCTTGAGAATGAGCAGTTCTTC	CASSLDLENEQFF	-	-	TRBV5-1	TRBJ2-1
TGTGCCAGCAGCTCCCGACTAGCGGGGGGCTACGAGCAGTACTTC	CASSSRLAGGYEQYF	-	TRBD2	TRBV7-8	TRBJ2-7
TGTGCCAGCAGGCCGGGACAGGGGGTTGGAGAGACCCAGTACTTC	CASRPGQGVGETQYF	-	TRBD1	TRBV2	TRBJ2-5
TGCGCCAGCAGCCAAGAGGGGGGGCTGGGCAATGAGCAGTTCTTC	CASSQEGGLGNEQFF	-	-	TRBV4-1	TRBJ2-1
TGCGCCAGCAGCCAAGAACAGGCTTTCTCCTACGAGCAGTACTTC	CASSQEQAFSYEQYF	-	-	TRBV4-1	TRBJ2-7
TGCGCCAGCAGCTTGGGCGCAGCGTTCCAAGAGACCCAGTACTTC	CASSLGAAFQETQYF	-	-	TRBV5-1	TRBJ2-5
TGTGCCAGCAGCCTCCGACAGGGAAAAAGGTCGACTAATGAAAAACTGTTTTTT	CASSLRQGKRSTNEKLFF	once	TRBD1	TRBV14	TRBJ1-4
TGTGCCTGGAGCCTTCGACTAGCGGGAGGCTCTTACAATGAGCAGTTCTTC	CAWSLRLAGGSYNEQFF	-	TRBD2	TRBV30	TRBJ2-1
TGTGCCAGCAGCTTGGAAAGGGGCGCAGCCTATGGCTACACCTTC	CASSLERGAAYGYTF	-	-	TRBV5-5	TRBJ1-2
TGTGCCAGCTCCCAAAACGCCGGGGGCTCCTACAATGAGCAGTTCTTC	CASSQNAGGSYNEQFF	-	-	TRBV2	TRBJ2-1
TGTGCCAGCAGCCAAGGGGTAGCTAACTATGGCTACACCTTC	CASSQGVANYGYTF	-	-	TRBV11-2	TRBJ1-2
TGTGCCAGTAGCAATCCGGGACTAGGGTTGTACGAGCAGTACTTC	CASSNPGLGLYEQYF	-	TRBD2	TRBV19	TRBJ2-7
TGTGCCAGTAGTGCCCGCAGGGAATTAGGCACTGAAGCTTTCTTT	CASSARRELGTEAFF	-	-	TRBV19	TRBJ1-1
TGCGCCAGCAGCCTCGAGCGGTGGGACGGGGAGCTGTTTTTT	CASSLERWDGELFF	once	-	TRBV5-1	TRBJ2-2
TGCGCCAGCAGCCCCGGGACAGGGGGCACCTATGGCTACACCTTC	CASSPGTGGTYGYTF	-	TRBD1	TRBV4-1	TRBJ1-2
TGTGCCAGTAGAGACCCGGGACAGGGGGACGAGCAGTACTTC	CASRDPGQGDEQYF	-	TRBD1	TRBV19	TRBJ2-7
TGTGCCAGCAGCCAAGATTTTAGGGGACAGGGAGGCGGCTACACCTTC	CASSQDFRGQGGGYTF	-	TRBD1	TRBV3-1/TRBV3-2	TRBJ1-2
TGTGCCAGCATTATATCCCGGGACAGGGCGAGTGAAGCTTTCTTT	CASIISRDRASEAFF	once	TRBD1	TRBV6-5	TRBJ1-1
TGTGCCACCAGCAGAGATTTGGACAGGGGGCTTGAAGCTTTCTTT	CATSRDLDRGLEAFF	once	TRBD1	TRBV15	TRBJ1-1
TGTGCCAGCTCACCCTCAGGGGCAGATGGAAACACCATATATTTT	CASSPSGADGNTIYF	-	-	TRBV18	TRBJ1-3
TGTGCCAGCAGTTTTCCTCTTTACCAGGACTCGTCCTACGAGCAGTACTTC	CASSFPLYQDSSYEQYF	once	-	TRBV28	TRBJ2-7
TGTGCCAGCAGTTACTCGGGACTCTCTACAGATACGCAGTATTTT	CASSYSGLSTDTQYF	-	-	TRBV6-5	TRBJ2-3
TGCGCCAGCAGCTTGGCCAGGGAGGACTCACCCCTCCACTTT	CASSLAREDSPLHF	-	-	TRBV5-1	TRBJ1-6
TGCAGCGTTGCGGGGGTAGCGGGAGGCCGAGGTCCAGATACGCAGTATTTT	CSVAGVAGGRGPDTQYF	-	TRBD2	TRBV29-1	TRBJ2-3
TGTGCCAGCAGTCGGACAGGGACTACCTATGGCTACACCTTC	CASSRTGTTYGYTF	-	TRBD1	TRBV28	TRBJ1-2
TGTGCCAGCAGCTTCACCTTCGGGAGCTCCTACGAGCAGTACTTC	CASSFTFGSSYEQYF	-	-	TRBV7-8	TRBJ2-7
TGCGCCAGCAGCATCTGGACAGGGGGAACTGAAGCTTTCTTT	CASSIWTGGTEAFF	-	TRBD1	TRBV5-1	TRBJ1-1
TGTGCCAGTAGTGGACGGACAGGGGGGGACTATGGCTACACCTTC	CASSGRTGGDYGYTF	-	TRBD1	TRBV19	TRBJ1-2
TGTGCCAGCAGTTTTGTGGTCGCAGGGGGGAACACTGAAGCTTTCTTT	CASSFVVAGGNTEAFF	-	TRBD1	TRBV28	TRBJ1-1
TGTGCCAGCAGGACGACAGGGTATGAAAAACTGTTTTTT	CASRTTGYEKLFF	-	TRBD1	TRBV6-5	TRBJ1-4
TGTGCCAGCAGCGTAGTTCTAGGAACTAGTGGAAACACCATATATTTT	CASSVVLGTSGNTIYF	-	-	TRBV9	TRBJ1-3
TGCGCCAGCAGCTTGGTCGCAGGGGGAGTATACGAGCAGTACTTC	CASSLVAGGVYEQYF	-	TRBD1	TRBV5-1	TRBJ2-7
TGTGCCAGCACCCCCGGGACAGGGGGTCACCGGGAGCTGTTTTTT	CASTPGTGGHRELFF	few	TRBD1	TRBV28	TRBJ2-2
TGCGCCAGCAGCGTCGAGCGGGTCTCCTCCTACGAGCAGTACTTC	CASSVERVSSYEQYF	-	-	TRBV4-1	TRBJ2-7
TGTGCCAGTAGTATGTACAGCGGGAGTCAGTACGAGCAGTACTTC	CASSMYSGSQYEQYF	many	TRBD2	TRBV19	TRBJ2-7